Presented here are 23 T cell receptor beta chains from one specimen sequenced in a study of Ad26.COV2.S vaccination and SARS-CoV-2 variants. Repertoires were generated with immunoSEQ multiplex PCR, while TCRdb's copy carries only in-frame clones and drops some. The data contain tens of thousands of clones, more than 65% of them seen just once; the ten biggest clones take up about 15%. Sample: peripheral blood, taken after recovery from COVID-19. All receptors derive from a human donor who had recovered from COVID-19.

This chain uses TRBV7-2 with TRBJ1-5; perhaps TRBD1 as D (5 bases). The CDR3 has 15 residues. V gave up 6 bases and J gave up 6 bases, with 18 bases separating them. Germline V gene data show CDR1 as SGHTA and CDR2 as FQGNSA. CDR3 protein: CASRGPGRDGQPQHF. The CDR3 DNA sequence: TGTGCCAGCAGGGGACCTGGACGGGATGGTCAGCCCCAGCATTTT. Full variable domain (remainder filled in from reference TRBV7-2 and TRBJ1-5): GAGVSQSPSNKVTEKGKDVELRCDPISGHTALYWYRQSLGQGLEFLIYFQGNSAPDKSGLPSDRFSAERTGGSVSTLTIQRTQQEDSAVYLCASRGPGRDGQPQHFGDGTRLSIL.

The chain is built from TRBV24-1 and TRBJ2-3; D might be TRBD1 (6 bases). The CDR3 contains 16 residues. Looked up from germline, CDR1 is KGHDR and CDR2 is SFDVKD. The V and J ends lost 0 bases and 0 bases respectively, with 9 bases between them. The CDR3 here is CATSDLTGKSTDTQYF. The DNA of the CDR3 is TGTGCCACCAGTGATTTGACAGGGAAAAGCACAGATACGCAGTATTTT.

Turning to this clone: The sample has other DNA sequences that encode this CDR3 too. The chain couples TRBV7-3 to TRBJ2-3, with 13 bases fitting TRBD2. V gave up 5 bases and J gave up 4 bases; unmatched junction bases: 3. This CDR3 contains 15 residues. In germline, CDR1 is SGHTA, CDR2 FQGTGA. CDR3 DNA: TGTGCCAGCAGCCCACTAGCGGGAGGGGCAGATACGCAGTATTTT. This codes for CASSPLAGGADTQYF. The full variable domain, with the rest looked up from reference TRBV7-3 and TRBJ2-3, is GAGVSQTPSNKVTEKGKYVELRCDPISGHTALYWYRQSLGQGPEFLIYFQGTGAADDSGLPNDRFFAVRPEGSVSTLKIQRTERGDSAVYLCASSPLAGGADTQYFGPGTRLTVL.

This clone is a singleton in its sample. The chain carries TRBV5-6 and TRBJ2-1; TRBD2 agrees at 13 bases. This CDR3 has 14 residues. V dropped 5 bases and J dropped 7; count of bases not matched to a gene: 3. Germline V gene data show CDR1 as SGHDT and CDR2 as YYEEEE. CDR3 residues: CASRVGLAGNEQFF. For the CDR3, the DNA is TGTGCCAGCAGGGTGGGACTAGCGGGGAATGAGCAGTTCTTC.

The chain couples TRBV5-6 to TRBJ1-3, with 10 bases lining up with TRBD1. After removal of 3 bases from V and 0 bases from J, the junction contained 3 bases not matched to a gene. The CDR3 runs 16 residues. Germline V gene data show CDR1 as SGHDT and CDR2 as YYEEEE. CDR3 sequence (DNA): TGTGCCAGCAGCTGGACAGGGGGAAGCTCTGGAAACACCATATATTTT. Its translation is CASSWTGGSSGNTIYF. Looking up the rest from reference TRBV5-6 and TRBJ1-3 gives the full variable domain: DAGVTQSPTHLIKTRGQQVTLRCSPKSGHDTVSWYQQALGQGPQFIFQYYEEEERQRGNFPDRFSGHQFPNYSSELNVNALLLGDSALYLCASSWTGGSSGNTIYFGEGSWLTVV.

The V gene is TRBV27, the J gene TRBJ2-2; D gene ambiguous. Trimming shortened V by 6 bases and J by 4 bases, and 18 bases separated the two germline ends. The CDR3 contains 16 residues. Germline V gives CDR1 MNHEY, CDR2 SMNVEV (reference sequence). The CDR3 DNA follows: TGTGCCAGCAGCCTCAGGCCCTCCCCCCTCACCGGGGAGCTGTTTTTT. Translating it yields CASSLRPSPLTGELFF.

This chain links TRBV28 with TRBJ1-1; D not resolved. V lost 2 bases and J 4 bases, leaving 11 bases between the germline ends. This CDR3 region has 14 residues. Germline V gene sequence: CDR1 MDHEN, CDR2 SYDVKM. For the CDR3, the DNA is TGTGCCAGCAGTTTAGATCGGGAGGGCACTGAAGCTTTCTTT. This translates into CASSLDREGTEAFF.

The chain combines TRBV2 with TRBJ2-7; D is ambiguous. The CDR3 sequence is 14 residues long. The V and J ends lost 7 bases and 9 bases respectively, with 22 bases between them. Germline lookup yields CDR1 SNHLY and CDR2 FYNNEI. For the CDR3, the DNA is TGTGCCAGCATCGGGTCCGGAAAGGCCTCAGGGCAGTACTTC. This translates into CASIGSGKASGQYF.

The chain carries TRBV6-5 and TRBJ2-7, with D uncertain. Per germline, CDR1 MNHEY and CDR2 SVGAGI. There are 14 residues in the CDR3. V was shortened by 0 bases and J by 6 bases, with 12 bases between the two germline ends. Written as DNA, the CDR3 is TGTGCCAGCAGTTACTCTGGGCCGCCACGCGAGCAGTACTTC. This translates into CASSYSGPPREQYF.

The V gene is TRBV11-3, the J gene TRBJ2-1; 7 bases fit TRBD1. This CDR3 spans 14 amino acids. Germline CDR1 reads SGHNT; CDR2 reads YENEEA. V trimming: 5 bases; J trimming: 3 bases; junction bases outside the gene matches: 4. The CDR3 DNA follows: TGTGCCAGCAGCCGAACAGGGGTCTACAATGAGCAGTTCTTC. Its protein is CASSRTGVYNEQFF.

The CDR3 nucleotides read TGCAGCGCCCGACAGGGGAACGAGCAGTACTTC. It translates to CSARQGNEQYF. V is TRBV29-1 and J is TRBJ2-7; 8 nucleotides match TRBD1. CDR1 and CDR2 from the germline V gene are SQVTM and ANQGSEA. The CDR3 loop spans 11 amino acids. V trimming: 7 bases; J trimming: 5 bases; junction bases outside the gene matches: 4.

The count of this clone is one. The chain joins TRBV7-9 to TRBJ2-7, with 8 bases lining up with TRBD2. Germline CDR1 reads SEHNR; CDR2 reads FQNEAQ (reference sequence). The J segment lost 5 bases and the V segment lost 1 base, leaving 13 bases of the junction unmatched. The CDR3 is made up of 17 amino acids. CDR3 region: CASSLGGISGTHHEQYF. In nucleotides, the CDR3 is TGTGCCAGCAGCTTAGGAGGAATTAGCGGGACGCACCACGAGCAGTACTTC. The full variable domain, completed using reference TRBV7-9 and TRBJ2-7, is DTGVSQNPRHKITKRGQNVTFRCDPISEHNRLYWYRQTLGQGPEFLTYFQNEAQLEKSRLLSDRFSAERPKGSFSTLEIQRTEQGDSAMYLCASSLGGISGTHHEQYFGPGTRLTVT.

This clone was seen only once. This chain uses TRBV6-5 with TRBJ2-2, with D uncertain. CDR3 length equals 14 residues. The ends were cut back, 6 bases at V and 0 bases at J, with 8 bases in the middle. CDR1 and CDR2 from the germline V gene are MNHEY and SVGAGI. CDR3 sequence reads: CASSLSANTGELFF. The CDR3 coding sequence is TGTGCCAGCAGCCTAAGCGCGAACACCGGGGAGCTGTTTTTT.

The CDR3 spells CAIGLAANYEQYF. The DNA of the CDR3 is TGTGCCATCGGACTAGCGGCAAACTACGAGCAGTACTTC. This rearrangement joins TRBV10-3 to TRBJ2-7; 10 nucleotides line up with TRBD2. Germline V gene lookup returns CDR1 ENHRY and CDR2 SYGVKD. This CDR3 region has 13 residues. V was clipped by 8 bases and J by 3 bases; unmatched bases: 4.

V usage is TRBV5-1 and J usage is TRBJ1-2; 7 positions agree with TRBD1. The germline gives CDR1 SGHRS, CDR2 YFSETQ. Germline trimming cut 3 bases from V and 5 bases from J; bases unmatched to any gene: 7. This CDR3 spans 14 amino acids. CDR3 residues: CASSSEEDRYGYTF. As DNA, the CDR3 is TGCGCCAGCAGCTCGGAAGAGGACAGGTATGGCTACACCTTC.

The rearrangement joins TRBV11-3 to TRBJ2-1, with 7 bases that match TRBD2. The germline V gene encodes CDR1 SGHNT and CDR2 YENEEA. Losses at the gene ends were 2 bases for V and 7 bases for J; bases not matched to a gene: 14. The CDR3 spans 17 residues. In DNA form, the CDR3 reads TGTGCCAGCAGCTTAATTGCGGGAGATATCTCAGGGAATGAGCAGTTCTTC. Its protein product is CASSLIAGDISGNEQFF.

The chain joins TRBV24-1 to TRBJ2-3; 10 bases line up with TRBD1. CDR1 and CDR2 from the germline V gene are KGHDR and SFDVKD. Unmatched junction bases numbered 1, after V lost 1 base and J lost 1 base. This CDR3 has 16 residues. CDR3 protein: CATSDLGTGGTDTQYF. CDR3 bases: TGTGCCACCAGTGATTTAGGGACAGGGGGCACAGATACGCAGTATTTT.

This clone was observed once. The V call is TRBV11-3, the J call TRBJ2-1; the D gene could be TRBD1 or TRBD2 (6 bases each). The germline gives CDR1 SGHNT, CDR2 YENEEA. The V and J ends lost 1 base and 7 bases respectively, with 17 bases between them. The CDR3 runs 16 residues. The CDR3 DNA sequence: TGTGCCAGCAGCTTAGGTGGGAGGCGAAGGGGGAATGAGCAGTTCTTC. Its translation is CASSLGGRRRGNEQFF.

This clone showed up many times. The CDR3 loop is CASVRDRGQELYTF. The CDR3 bases are TGCGCCAGCGTCAGGGACAGGGGTCAAGAACTCTACACCTTC. The V and J genes are TRBV4-3 and TRBJ1-2, with TRBD1 matching 10 bases. V gave up 8 bases and J gave up 10 bases; unmatched junction bases: 13. Germline CDR1 and CDR2: LGHNA and YSLEER. The CDR3 extends over 14 amino acids.

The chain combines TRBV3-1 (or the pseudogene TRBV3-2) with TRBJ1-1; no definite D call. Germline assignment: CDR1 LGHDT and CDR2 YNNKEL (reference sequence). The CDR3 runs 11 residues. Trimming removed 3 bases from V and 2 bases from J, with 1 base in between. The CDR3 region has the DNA TGTGCCAGCAGCCACAACACTGAAGCTTTCTTT. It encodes CASSHNTEAFF.

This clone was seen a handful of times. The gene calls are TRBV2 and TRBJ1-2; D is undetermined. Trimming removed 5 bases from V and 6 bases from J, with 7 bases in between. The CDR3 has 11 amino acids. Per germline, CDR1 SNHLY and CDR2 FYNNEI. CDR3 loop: CASSPDHGYTF. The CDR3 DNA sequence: TGTGCCAGCAGTCCGGACCATGGCTACACCTTC.

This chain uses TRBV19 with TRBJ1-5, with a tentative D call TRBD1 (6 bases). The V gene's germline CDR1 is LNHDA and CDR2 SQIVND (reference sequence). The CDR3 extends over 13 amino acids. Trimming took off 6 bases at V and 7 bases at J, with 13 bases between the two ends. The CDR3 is CASSPQGLQPQHF. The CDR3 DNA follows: TGTGCCAGTAGCCCGCAGGGGTTGCAGCCCCAGCATTTT.

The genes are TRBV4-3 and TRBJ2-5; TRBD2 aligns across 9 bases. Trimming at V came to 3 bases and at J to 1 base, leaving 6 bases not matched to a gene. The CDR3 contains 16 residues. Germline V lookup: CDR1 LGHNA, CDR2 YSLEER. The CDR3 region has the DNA TGCGCCAGCAGCCAGTCTAGCGGGGCTGCCCAAGAGACCCAGTACTTC. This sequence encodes CASSQSSGAAQETQYF.